The rows below give T cell receptor beta chains drawn from one sample of a study of T cells in Graves' hyperthyroidism and ophthalmopathy. TCRdb re-called the multiplex PCR reads with MiXCR, one entry per CDR3 protein. The table lists a few hundred thousand distinct CDR3 sequences, about 13% of them singletons. What was sequenced was blood. Receptors originate from a woman aged 18-29 years with Graves' hyperthyroidism. The CDR3 runs from the conserved cysteine through the conserved F or W. D genes are given only for firm matches. Part of the rows lack a size; the others show once, few, many or a class for expanded clones.

clone_size j_call d_call v_call cdr3_aa cdr3_nt
few TRBJ2-3 TRBD2 TRBV27 CASNRLAGTDTQYF TGTGCCAGCAATAGGCTAGCGGGCACAGATACGCAGTATTTT
many TRBJ2-3 TRBD2 TRBV20-1 CSARAMRTSGVTDTQYF TGCAGTGCTAGAGCGATGCGGACTAGCGGGGTCACAGATACGCAGTATTTT
many TRBJ2-7 - TRBV20-1 CSAGQTVTYEQYF TGCAGTGCTGGGCAGACAGTAACCTACGAGCAGTACTTC
many TRBJ2-7 TRBD1 TRBV29-1 CSVEGGTGISYEQYF TGCAGCGTTGAAGGCGGGACAGGGATTTCCTACGAGCAGTACTTC
many TRBJ2-5 TRBD1 TRBV28 CASSPQGRRTQYF TGTGCCAGCAGTCCACAGGGGCGCAGGACCCAGTACTTC
many TRBJ2-1 TRBD2 TRBV24-1 CATSDSFSGITNEQFF TGTGCCACCAGTGATTCTTTTAGCGGGATAACCAATGAGCAGTTCTTC
many TRBJ2-1 - TRBV12-3/TRBV12-4 CASSAPPGPLGDEQFF TGTGCCAGCAGTGCACCCCCGGGACCACTGGGTGATGAGCAGTTCTTC
few TRBJ2-3 - TRBV5-1 CASTQHLGSDTQYF TGCGCCAGCACCCAGCACCTCGGATCGGATACGCAGTATTTT
many TRBJ1-1 TRBD1 TRBV5-4 CASSLVRGETEAFF TGTGCCAGCAGCTTGGTCAGGGGGGAGACTGAAGCTTTCTTT
many TRBJ2-7 - TRBV30 CAWSPDNISYEQYF TGTGCCTGGAGTCCGGACAACATCTCCTACGAGCAGTACTTC
- TRBJ1-2 - TRBV30 CAWSGGHRWDNYGYTF TGTGCCTGGAGTGGTGGACACCGCTGGGATAACTATGGCTACACCTTC
many TRBJ2-7 TRBD2 TRBV7-6 CASSLAPGLAGVHEQYF TGTGCCAGCAGCTTAGCCCCGGGACTAGCGGGAGTCCACGAGCAGTACTTC
many TRBJ2-1 - TRBV6-1 CASMVGTLRNEQFF TGTGCCAGCATGGTGGGGACTTTGCGCAATGAGCAGTTCTTC
- TRBJ1-6 - TRBV2 CASSLDDIGVAVSLHF TGTGCCAGCAGCTTAGACGACATCGGGGTCGCAGTATCCCTCCACTTT
- TRBJ2-3 - TRBV4-3 CASSHRLTDTQYF TGCGCCAGCAGCCACAGACTTACAGATACGCAGTATTTT
few TRBJ1-3 - TRBV9 CASSVGVSGNTIYF TGTGCCAGCAGCGTAGGAGTCTCTGGAAACACCATATATTTT
many TRBJ2-2 - TRBV28 CASSDGGMGRELFF TGTGCCAGCAGTGACGGGGGAATGGGCCGGGAGCTGTTTTTT
once TRBJ2-3 TRBD2 TRBV9 CASSVEGTSGSADTQYF TGTGCCAGCAGCGTAGAGGGGACTAGCGGGAGCGCAGATACGCAGTATTTT
few TRBJ2-7 TRBD1 TRBV3-1 CASSATGSSYEQYF TGTGCCAGCAGCGCGACAGGGAGCTCCTACGAGCAGTACTTC
- TRBJ1-5 - TRBV6-2/TRBV6-3 CASRGPKLGGSNQPPHF TGTGCCAGCAGAGGGCCCAAACTGGGGGGCAGCAATCAGCCCCCGCATTTT
few TRBJ2-7 TRBD2 TRBV7-6 CAHLTGGNYEQYF TGTGCCCACCTCACGGGAGGGAACTACGAGCAGTACTTC
many TRBJ2-1 - TRBV28 CASSSPTGTKEQFF TGTGCCAGCAGCTCCCCAACCGGGACAAAAGAGCAGTTCTTC
- TRBJ2-7 - TRBV7-2 CASSLLGDNEQYF TGTGCCAGCAGCTTACTAGGGGACAATGAGCAGTACTTC
many TRBJ1-5 TRBD1 TRBV7-8 CASSPQLRGYSNQPQHF TGTGCCAGCAGCCCTCAACTCAGGGGGTATAGCAATCAGCCCCAGCATTTT
few TRBJ1-1 - TRBV13 CASSLATGLGAFF TGTGCCAGCAGCTTAGCCACAGGGTTGGGAGCTTTCTTT
many TRBJ2-7 - TRBV28 CASRQGGEQYF TGTGCCAGCAGGCAGGGCGGCGAGCAGTACTTC
many TRBJ1-5 TRBD1 TRBV2 CASSVAQGAYQPQHF TGTGCCAGCAGTGTTGCACAGGGGGCCTATCAGCCCCAGCATTTT
- TRBJ2-7 TRBD1 TRBV4-1 CASSQGRQGYVHEQYF TGCGCCAGCAGCCAAGGCCGACAGGGGTACGTCCACGAGCAGTACTTC
- TRBJ1-1 - TRBV10-3 CASKQPLNTEAFF TGTGCCTCCAAGCAGCCCTTGAACACTGAAGCTTTCTTT
many TRBJ2-7 TRBD1 TRBV10-3 CAISGGPGTGPPYEQYF TGTGCCATCAGTGGTGGTCCCGGGACAGGGCCTCCCTACGAGCAGTACTTC
once TRBJ2-1 TRBD2 TRBV11-2 CASSLSGTSGSIEQFF TGTGCCAGCAGCTTGTCCGGGACTAGCGGGAGTATTGAGCAGTTCTTC
many TRBJ2-1 TRBD2 TRBV28 CASSSPGLVNEQFF TGTGCCAGCAGTTCTCCGGGACTAGTCAATGAGCAGTTCTTC
many TRBJ2-3 TRBD2 TRBV11-2 CASSLDPLAGVYADTQYF TGTGCCAGCAGCTTAGATCCCCTAGCGGGAGTGTATGCAGATACGCAGTATTTT
few TRBJ1-5 TRBD1 TRBV12-3/TRBV12-4 CASSTLGQGSQPQHF TGTGCCAGCAGCACCTTGGGACAGGGAAGTCAGCCCCAGCATTTT
many TRBJ2-5 TRBD2 TRBV20-1 CSATERTSLEPQYF TGCAGTGCCACGGAACGGACTAGCCTGGAGCCCCAGTACTTC
few TRBJ1-2 - TRBV28 CASSPGRSYGYTF TGTGCCAGCAGCCCGGGACGTAGCTATGGCTACACCTTC
many TRBJ2-3 - TRBV13 CASRHSTRLTDTQYF TGTGCCAGCAGACATTCGACTCGCCTCACAGATACGCAGTATTTT
- TRBJ2-2 - TRBV6-1 CASSPIDNTGELFF TGTGCCAGCAGTCCGATTGACAACACCGGGGAGCTGTTTTTT
- TRBJ2-7 - TRBV27 CASSLVGGRYEQYF TGTGCCAGCAGTTTAGTCGGGGGGCGCTACGAGCAGTACTTC
many TRBJ2-5 - TRBV6-2/TRBV6-3 CASSPPQGNNPSRETQYF TGTGCCAGCAGTCCCCCGCAGGGGAATAACCCATCCCGGGAGACCCAGTACTTC
- TRBJ2-7 TRBD2 TRBV19 CASSPGGGGHGEQYF TGTGCCAGTAGCCCAGGCGGGGGAGGCCACGGCGAGCAGTACTTC
few TRBJ2-1 - TRBV7-3 CASSLGASENNEQFF TGTGCCAGCAGCTTAGGGGCTAGCGAAAACAATGAGCAGTTCTTC
many TRBJ2-3 TRBD2 TRBV12-3/TRBV12-4 CASRANRGGRSDTQYF TGTGCCAGCAGGGCGAATAGGGGCGGGAGATCAGATACGCAGTATTTT
- TRBJ2-2 TRBD2 TRBV6-1 CASSETSGGSGELFF TGTGCCAGCAGTGAGACTAGCGGGGGGTCCGGGGAGCTGTTTTTT
- TRBJ1-1 - TRBV6-4 CASSVDSFTEAFF TGTGCCAGCAGTGTGGACAGTTTCACTGAAGCTTTCTTT
many TRBJ1-3 - TRBV7-2 CASSLGPAGTIYF TGTGCCAGCAGCCTGGGACCAGCTGGCACCATATATTTT